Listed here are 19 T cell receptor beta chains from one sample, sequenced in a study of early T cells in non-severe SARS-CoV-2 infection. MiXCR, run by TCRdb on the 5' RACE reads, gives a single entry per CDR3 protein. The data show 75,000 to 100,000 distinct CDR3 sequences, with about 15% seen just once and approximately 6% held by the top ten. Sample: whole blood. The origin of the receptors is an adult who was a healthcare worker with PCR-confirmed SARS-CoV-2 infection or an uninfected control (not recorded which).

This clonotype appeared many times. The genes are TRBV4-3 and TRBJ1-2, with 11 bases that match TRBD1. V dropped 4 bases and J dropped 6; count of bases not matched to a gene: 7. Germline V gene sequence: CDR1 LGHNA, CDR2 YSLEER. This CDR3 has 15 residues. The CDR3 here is CASSPRTGGKDGYTF. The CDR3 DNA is TGCGCCAGCAGCCCCCGGACAGGGGGCAAGGATGGCTACACCTTC.

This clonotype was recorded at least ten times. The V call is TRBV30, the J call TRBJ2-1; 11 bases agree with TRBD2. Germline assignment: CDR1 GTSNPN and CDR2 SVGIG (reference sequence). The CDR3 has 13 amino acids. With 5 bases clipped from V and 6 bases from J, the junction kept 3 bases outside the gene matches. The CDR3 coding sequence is TGTGCCTGGGTAGCGGGAGGGGTCAATGAGCAGTTCTTC. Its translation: CAWVAGGVNEQFF. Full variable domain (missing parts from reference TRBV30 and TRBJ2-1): SQTIHQWPATLVQPVGSPLSLECTVEGTSNPNLYWYRQAAGRGLQLLFYSVGIGQISSEVPQNLSASRPQDRQFILSSKKLLLSDSGFYLCAWVAGGVNEQFFGPGTRLTVL.

The chain's CDR3 is CASSTGGETQYF. The CDR3 nucleotides read TGTGCCAGCAGTACAGGGGGGGAGACCCAGTACTTC. The rearrangement joins TRBV12-3 or TRBV12-4 to TRBJ2-5; TRBD1 matches 8 bases. V shed 5 bases, J shed 5 bases, and the junction held 1 base outside the gene matches. There are 12 residues in the CDR3.

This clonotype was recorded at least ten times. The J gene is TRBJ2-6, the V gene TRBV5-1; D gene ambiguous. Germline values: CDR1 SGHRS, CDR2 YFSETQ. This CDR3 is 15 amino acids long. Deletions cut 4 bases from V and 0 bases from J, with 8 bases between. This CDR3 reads CASSEAYSGANVLTF. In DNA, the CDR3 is TGCGCCAGCAGCGAGGCCTACTCTGGGGCCAACGTCCTGACTTTC.

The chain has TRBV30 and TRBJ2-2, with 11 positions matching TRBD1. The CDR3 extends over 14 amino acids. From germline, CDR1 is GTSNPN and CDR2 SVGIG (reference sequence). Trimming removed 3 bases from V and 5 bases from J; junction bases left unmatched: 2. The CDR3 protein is CAWSGTGGTGELFF. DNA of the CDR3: TGTGCCTGGAGCGGGACAGGGGGGACCGGGGAGCTGTTTTTT. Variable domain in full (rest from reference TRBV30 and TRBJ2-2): SQTIHQWPATLVQPVGSPLSLECTVEGTSNPNLYWYRQAAGRGLQLLFYSVGIGQISSEVPQNLSASRPQDRQFILSSKKLLLSDSGFYLCAWSGTGGTGELFFGEGSRLTVL.

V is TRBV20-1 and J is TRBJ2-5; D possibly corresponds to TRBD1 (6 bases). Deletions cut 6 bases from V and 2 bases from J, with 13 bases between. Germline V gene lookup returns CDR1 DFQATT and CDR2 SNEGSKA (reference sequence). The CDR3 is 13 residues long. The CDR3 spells CSAAPRGQETQYF. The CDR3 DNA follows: TGCAGTGCGGCACCGAGGGGGCAAGAGACCCAGTACTTC.

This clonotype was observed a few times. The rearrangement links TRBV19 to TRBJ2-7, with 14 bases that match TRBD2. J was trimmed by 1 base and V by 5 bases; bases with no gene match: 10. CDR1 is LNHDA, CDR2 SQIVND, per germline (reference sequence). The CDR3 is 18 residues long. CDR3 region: CASSGSGTSGSFSYEQYF. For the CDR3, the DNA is TGTGCCAGTAGTGGCTCCGGGACTAGCGGGAGTTTTTCCTACGAGCAGTACTTC.

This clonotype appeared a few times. The CDR3 DNA is TGTGCCAGCAGTAGGGGGGGCGGATCCCGAGGTGAGCAGTTCTTC. Protein sequence: CASSRGGGSRGEQFF. This chain connects TRBV6-5 to TRBJ2-1; D might be TRBD2 (7 bases). Germline V gene lookup returns CDR1 MNHEY and CDR2 SVGAGI. The CDR3 is 15 residues long. V shed 5 bases and J shed 9 bases, with 20 bases lying between them.

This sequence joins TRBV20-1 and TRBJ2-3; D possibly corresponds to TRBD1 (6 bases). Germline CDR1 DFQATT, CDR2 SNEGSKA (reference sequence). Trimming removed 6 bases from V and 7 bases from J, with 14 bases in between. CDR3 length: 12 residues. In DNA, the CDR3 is TGCAGTGCGTCGGGACATCCTAATACGCAGTATTTT. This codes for CSASGHPNTQYF.

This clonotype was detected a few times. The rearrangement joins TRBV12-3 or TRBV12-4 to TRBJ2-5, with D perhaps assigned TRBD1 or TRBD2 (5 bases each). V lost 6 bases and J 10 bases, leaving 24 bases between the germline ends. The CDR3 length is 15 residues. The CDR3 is CASSLPGSLVEDQYF. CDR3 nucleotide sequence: TGTGCCAGCAGCCTCCCAGGGAGTCTGGTTGAGGACCAGTACTTC.

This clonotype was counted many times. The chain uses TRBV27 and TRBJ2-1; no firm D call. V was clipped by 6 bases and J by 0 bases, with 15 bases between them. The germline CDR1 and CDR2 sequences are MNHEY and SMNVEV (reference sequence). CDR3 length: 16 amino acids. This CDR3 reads CASRVAVGISYNEQFF. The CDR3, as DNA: TGTGCCAGCAGAGTGGCCGTGGGCATCTCCTACAATGAGCAGTTCTTC.

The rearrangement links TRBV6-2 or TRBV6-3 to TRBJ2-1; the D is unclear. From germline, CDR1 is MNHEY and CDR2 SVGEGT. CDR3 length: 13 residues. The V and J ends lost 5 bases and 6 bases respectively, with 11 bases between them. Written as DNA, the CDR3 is TGTGCCAGCAGTACCTTAGAATCCAATGAGCAGTTCTTC. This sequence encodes CASSTLESNEQFF.

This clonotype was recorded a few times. The CDR3 nucleotides are TGTGCCAGCAGAATCGACGGCAGCTCTGGAAACACCATATATTTT. It yields the protein CASRIDGSSGNTIYF. This chain joins TRBV9 and TRBJ1-3; D is undetermined. The CDR3 runs to 15 residues. Germline V gene lookup returns CDR1 SGDLS and CDR2 YYNGEE. Trimming cost V 5 bases and J 0 bases, with 12 bases left between them.

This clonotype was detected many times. CDR3 sequence reads: CAIDRGRNTEAFF. The CDR3 bases are TGTGCCATCGACAGGGGGCGAAACACTGAAGCTTTCTTT. The chain carries TRBV7-9 and TRBJ1-1; 10 bases are a match to TRBD1. Looked up from germline, CDR1 is SEHNR and CDR2 is FQNEAQ (reference sequence). The CDR3 loop spans 13 amino acids. Germline trimming cut 10 bases from V and 2 bases from J; bases unmatched to any gene: 4.

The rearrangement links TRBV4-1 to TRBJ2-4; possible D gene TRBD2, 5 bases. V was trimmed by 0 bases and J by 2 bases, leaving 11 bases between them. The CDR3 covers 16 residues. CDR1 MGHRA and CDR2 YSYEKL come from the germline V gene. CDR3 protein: CASSQDWWEPKNIQYF. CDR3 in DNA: TGCGCCAGCAGCCAAGATTGGTGGGAGCCCAAAAACATTCAGTACTTC.

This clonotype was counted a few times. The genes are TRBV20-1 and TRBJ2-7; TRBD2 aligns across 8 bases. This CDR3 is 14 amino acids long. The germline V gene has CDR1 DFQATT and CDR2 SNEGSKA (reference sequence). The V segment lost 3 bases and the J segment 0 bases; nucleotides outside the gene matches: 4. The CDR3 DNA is TGCAGTGCTAGGCCCGCGGGAGGCTCCTACGAGCAGTACTTC. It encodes CSARPAGGSYEQYF.

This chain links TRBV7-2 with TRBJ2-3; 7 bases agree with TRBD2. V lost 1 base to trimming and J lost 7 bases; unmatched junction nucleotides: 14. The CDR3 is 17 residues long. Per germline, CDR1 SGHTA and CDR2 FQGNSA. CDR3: CASSLVSGGSLGNTQYF. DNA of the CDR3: TGTGCCAGCAGCTTAGTCTCTGGCGGGAGTTTGGGTAATACGCAGTATTTT.

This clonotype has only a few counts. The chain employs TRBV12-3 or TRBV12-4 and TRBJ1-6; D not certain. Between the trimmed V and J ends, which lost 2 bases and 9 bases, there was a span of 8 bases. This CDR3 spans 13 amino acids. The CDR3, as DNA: TGTGCCAGCAGTTTACAGGAAACTTCACCCCTCCACTTT. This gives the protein CASSLQETSPLHF.

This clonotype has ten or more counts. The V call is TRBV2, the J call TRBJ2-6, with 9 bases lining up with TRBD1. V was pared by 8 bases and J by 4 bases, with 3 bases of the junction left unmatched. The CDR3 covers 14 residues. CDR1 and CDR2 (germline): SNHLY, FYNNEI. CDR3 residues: CASYRGRGANVLTF. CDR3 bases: TGTGCCAGCTACAGGGGGCGAGGGGCCAACGTCCTGACTTTC.